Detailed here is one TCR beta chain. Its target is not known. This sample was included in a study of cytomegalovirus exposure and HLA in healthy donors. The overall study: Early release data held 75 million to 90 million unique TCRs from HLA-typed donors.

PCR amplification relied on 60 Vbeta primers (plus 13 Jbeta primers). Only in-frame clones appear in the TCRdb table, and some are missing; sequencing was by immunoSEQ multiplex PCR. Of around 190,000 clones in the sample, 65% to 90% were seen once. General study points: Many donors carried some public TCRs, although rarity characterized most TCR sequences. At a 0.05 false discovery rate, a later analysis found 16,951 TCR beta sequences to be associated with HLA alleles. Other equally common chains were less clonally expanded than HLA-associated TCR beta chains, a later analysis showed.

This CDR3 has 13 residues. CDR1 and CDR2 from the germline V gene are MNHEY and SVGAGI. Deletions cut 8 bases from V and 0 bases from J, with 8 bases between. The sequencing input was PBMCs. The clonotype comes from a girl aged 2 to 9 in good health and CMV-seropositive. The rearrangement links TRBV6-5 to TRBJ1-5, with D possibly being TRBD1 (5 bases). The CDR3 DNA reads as TGTGCCAGCGGCAGGGATAGCAATCAGCCCCAGCATTTT. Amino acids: CASGRDSNQPQHF.